This T cell receptor beta chain was identified in a study of blood T cell repertoires in COVID-19. V gave up 2 bases and J gave up 6 bases, with 13 bases separating them. Per the germline V gene, CDR1 is LNHDA and CDR2 is SQIVND (reference sequence). This CDR3 comprises 14 residues. Some clones are missing from TCRdb's copy, which holds only in-frame ones; the method was immunoSEQ multiplex PCR. The table includes 300,000 to 400,000 clones, over 75% detected once. This TCR was sampled from a human donor in a cohort sampled during active COVID-19. This sequence joins TRBV19 and TRBJ1-2, with D hard to call. The source material was peripheral blood. The CDR3 DNA reads TGTGCCAGTAGTATACGGCTCCTAGCTAATGGCTACACCTTC. Protein: CASSIRLLANGYTF.